The subject of this entry is one T cell receptor (beta chain). This entry comes from a study of OX40 agonist ivuxolimab in advanced cancers. Sequenced by immunoSEQ multiplex PCR; TCRdb stores in-frame clones only, minus some. The repertoire consists of 65,000 to 80,000 clones, with over 80% occurring once and the leading ten covering approximately 0.56%. This CDR3 region has 15 residues. With V trimmed by 5 bases and J by 7 bases, 10 bases remained unmatched. The germline V gene encodes CDR1 SGHNT and CDR2 YENEEA. The chain employs TRBV11-3 and TRBJ2-4, with 8 bases fitting TRBD1. This clonotype originated in an adult with an advanced solid tumor such as melanoma, head and neck, liver or kidney cancer. The material sequenced was CD4+ or CD8+ T cells sorted from blood, taken in a trial of the OX40 agonist ivuxolimab. The CDR3 spells CASSPEGTGRNIQYF. The CDR3, as DNA: TGTGCCAGCAGCCCGGAGGGGACAGGTCGGAACATTCAGTACTTC. The full variable domain, its missing parts supplied by reference TRBV11-3 and TRBJ2-4, is EAGVVQSPRYKIIEKKQPVAFWCNPISGHNTLYWYLQNLGQGPELLIRYENEEAVDDSQLPKDRFSAERLKGVDSTLKIQPAELGDSAVYLCASSPEGTGRNIQYFGAGTRLSVL.